The 6 T cell receptor beta chains below come from one sample, sequenced in a study of shared clonotypes between healthy human individuals. The table came from immunoSEQ multiplex PCR; TCRdb's copy has only in-frame clones and leaves some out. The sample contains about 470,000 clones, 75% to 85% of which appear only once. What was sequenced was PBMCs. Receptors were obtained from a woman aged 35 to 49 in good health. Some clones in this sample may be carry-over from other donors' samples.

In this sample, this clone turned up many times. This rearrangement joins TRBV11-2 to TRBJ2-3, with TRBD2 matching over 12 bases. The ends lost 3 bases at V and 0 bases at J; junction bases unmatched: 10. Per germline, CDR1 SGHAT and CDR2 FQNNGV. This CDR3 region has 19 residues. The CDR3 DNA reads as TGTGCCAGCAGCTTCGAACGGACGCTAGCGGGAGGGAGCACAGATACGCAGTATTTT. This translates into CASSFERTLAGGSTDTQYF. The whole variable domain, remainder taken from reference TRBV11-2 and TRBJ2-3, is EAGVAQSPRYKIIEKRQSVAFWCNPISGHATLYWYQQILGQGPKLLIQFQNNGVVDDSQLPKDRFSAERLKGVDSTLKIQPAKLEDSAVYLCASSFERTLAGGSTDTQYFGPGTRLTVL.

V is TRBV2 and J is TRBJ2-5, with 7 bases fitting TRBD1. Looked up from germline, CDR1 is SNHLY and CDR2 is FYNNEI. This CDR3 comprises 13 residues. With V trimmed by 7 bases and J by 2 bases, 4 bases remained unmatched. CDR3 sequence (DNA): TGTGCCAGCACCGGGACAGTTCAAGAGACCCAGTACTTC. Translation: CASTGTVQETQYF.

This clone was found a few times. The rearrangement links TRBV19 to TRBJ2-7; 10 bases align to TRBD2. The CDR3 loop spans 13 amino acids. V was clipped by 6 bases and J by 5 bases; unmatched bases: 4. The germline V gene encodes CDR1 LNHDA and CDR2 SQIVND (reference sequence). The CDR3 reads CASSTGLAHEQYF. The CDR3 DNA is TGTGCCAGTAGCACGGGACTAGCGCACGAGCAGTACTTC.

This sequence joins TRBV27 and TRBJ2-1; tentatively, D is TRBD2 (7 bases). Trimming pared 4 bases from V and 4 bases from J, leaving 17 bases between. Germline assignment: CDR1 MNHEY and CDR2 SMNVEV (reference sequence). The CDR3 loop spans 16 amino acids. This CDR3 is CASSSLRGLRYNEQFF. CDR3 DNA sequence: TGTGCCAGCAGTTCCCTGCGGGGGCTCAGATACAATGAGCAGTTCTTC.

There are a few counts of this clone. The chain uses TRBV10-3 and TRBJ2-5; D possibly matches TRBD1 or TRBD2 (7 bases each). V shed 0 bases and J shed 4 bases, with 15 bases lying between them. Germline V CDR1 and CDR2: ENHRY, SYGVKD. The CDR3 loop spans 16 amino acids. The CDR3 region has the DNA TGTGCCATCAGTGAGTCGGTGGGAGGGGGCGCAGAGACCCAGTACTTC. Amino acid sequence: CAISESVGGGAETQYF.

The J gene is TRBJ2-7, the V gene TRBV7-2; the match to TRBD1 covers 12 bases. This CDR3 is 15 amino acids long. Germline lookup yields CDR1 SGHTA and CDR2 FQGNSA. V shed 6 bases and J 6 bases; nucleotides not matched to a gene: 9. Written as DNA, the CDR3 is TGTGCCAGCAGGCAGCCGGGACAGGGGGCGTCCGAGCAGTACTTC. Its translation: CASRQPGQGASEQYF.